Following are 31 T cell receptor beta chains from one sample sequenced in a study of cytomegalovirus exposure and HLA in healthy donors. PCR primers comprised 60 Vbeta and 13 Jbeta primers. The method was immunoSEQ multiplex PCR; TCRdb's version includes in-frame clones alone and lacks a portion of them. The table lists 200,000 to 250,000 clones, about 80% of them singletons. The sample comprised PBMCs. Receptor source: a woman in her 40s in good health and CMV-seronegative.

CDR3 region: CASSVDGTEYNEQFF. The DNA of the CDR3 is TGTGCCAGCAGCGTAGACGGGACAGAATACAATGAGCAGTTCTTC. The chain couples TRBV9 to TRBJ2-1; 7 bases fit TRBD1. J lost 4 bases, V lost 0 bases, and 4 bases had no gene match. Per the germline V gene, CDR1 is SGDLS and CDR2 is YYNGEE. The CDR3 covers 15 residues.

The chain carries TRBV7-9 and TRBJ2-1; TRBD1 matches at 8 bases. With 5 bases clipped from V and 7 bases from J, the junction kept 13 bases outside the gene matches. Germline lookup yields CDR1 SEHNR and CDR2 FQNEAQ (reference sequence). This CDR3 has 16 residues. CDR3 amino acids: CASSTGQGPNRNEQFF. As DNA, the CDR3 is TGTGCCAGCAGCACCGGACAGGGACCAAATCGGAATGAGCAGTTCTTC.

J is TRBJ1-4 and V is TRBV7-9; 7 nucleotides align to TRBD1. Germline V CDR1 and CDR2: SEHNR, FQNEAQ (reference sequence). The CDR3 totals 14 residues. Trimming removed 4 bases from V and 3 bases from J; junction bases left unmatched: 2. In nucleotides, the CDR3 is TGTGCCAGCAGCTCGACAGGGCCTAATGAAAAACTGTTTTTT. This sequence encodes CASSSTGPNEKLFF.

This chain links TRBV4-1 with TRBJ1-5; D unclear. V lost 3 bases, J lost 2 bases, and 8 bases lay in between. This CDR3 spans 14 amino acids. CDR1 is MGHRA, CDR2 YSYEKL, per germline. In DNA form, the CDR3 reads TGCGCCAGCAGCCAGACATCTGGCAATCAGCCCCAGCATTTT. Translated, it gives CASSQTSGNQPQHF.

About this clone itself: Other DNA sequences within the sample encode an identical CDR3. This sequence joins TRBV18 and TRBJ1-4, with D unresolved. The CDR3 length is 13 residues. From germline, CDR1 is KGHSH and CDR2 LQKENI. The V and J ends lost 3 bases and 8 bases respectively, with 10 bases between them. This CDR3 is CASSPPSGEKLFF. The CDR3 DNA reads TGTGCCAGCTCACCCCCTAGTGGGGAAAAACTGTTTTTT.

This chain uses TRBV6-4 with TRBJ1-1; D is uncertain. The V gene's germline CDR1 is MRHNA and CDR2 SNTAGT. V lost 2 bases to trimming and J lost 5 bases, with 9 bases between them. This CDR3 comprises 13 residues. CDR3 residues: CASSDDGRTEAFF. DNA of the CDR3: TGTGCCAGCAGTGACGACGGGAGGACTGAAGCTTTCTTT.

The gene calls are TRBV7-9 and TRBJ2-7, with 9 positions matching TRBD1. The CDR3 is 15 residues long. After removal of 3 bases from V and 2 bases from J, the junction contained 5 bases not matched to a gene. Per germline, CDR1 SEHNR and CDR2 FQNEAQ (reference sequence). CDR3: CASSFGTGPTYEQYF. The CDR3 bases are TGTGCCAGCAGCTTCGGGACAGGGCCTACCTACGAGCAGTACTTC.

The V and J genes are TRBV19 and TRBJ2-1; D is possibly TRBD2 (5 bases). V was shortened by 6 bases and J by 5 bases, with 11 bases between the two germline ends. The CDR3 length is 13 residues. Germline V gene data show CDR1 as LNHDA and CDR2 as SQIVND (reference sequence). The DNA of the CDR3 is TGTGCCAGTAGGACTAATGGCGACAATGAGCAGTTCTTC. Translation: CASRTNGDNEQFF.

DNA for the CDR3: TGTGCCAGCTCACCACTTCCCCGGGCGGGGGGCACTGAAGCTTTCTTT. This sequence encodes CASSPLPRAGGTEAFF. J is TRBJ1-1 and V is TRBV18; TRBD1 is a possible D gene (5 bases). V lost 1 base, J lost 4 bases, and 16 bases lay in between. The CDR3 contains 16 residues. Germline values: CDR1 KGHSH, CDR2 LQKENI.

The V call is TRBV28, the J call TRBJ2-3; D might be TRBD1 (6 bases). Germline lookup yields CDR1 MDHEN and CDR2 SYDVKM. V lost 8 bases, J lost 5 bases, and 14 bases lay in between. The CDR3 covers 13 residues. DNA of the CDR3: TGTGCCAGCTCCGGGCAGGGGAAAGATACGCAGTATTTT. It is translated as CASSGQGKDTQYF.

This clone occurred once. The chain recombines TRBV18 with TRBJ1-5; no clear D. CDR1 KGHSH and CDR2 LQKENI come from the germline V gene. The CDR3 is 15 amino acids. V was clipped by 4 bases and J by 1 base, with 11 bases between them. In DNA, the CDR3 is TGTGCCAGCTCACTAAACCCGAGGAGCAATCAGCCCCAGCATTTT. It is translated as CASSLNPRSNQPQHF.

This chain links TRBV19 with TRBJ1-1; possible D gene TRBD1, 5 bases. Germline values: CDR1 LNHDA, CDR2 SQIVND (reference sequence). CDR3 size: 13 residues. V shed 4 bases and J shed 8 bases, with 14 bases lying between them. The CDR3 DNA reads TGTGCCAGTAGTAGTAGGGGCGGAGGGGAAGCTTTCTTT. Its translation: CASSSRGGGEAFF.

This sequence joins TRBV19 and TRBJ2-7, with 7 nucleotides matching TRBD1. Germline CDR1 LNHDA, CDR2 SQIVND (reference sequence). After removal of 4 bases from V and 0 bases from J, the junction contained 9 bases not matched to a gene. CDR3 size: 16 residues. The CDR3 DNA follows: TGTGCCAGTAGTAACCCTCGACAGGGCAGCTCCTACGAGCAGTACTTC. Protein: CASSNPRQGSSYEQYF.

J is TRBJ1-4 and V is TRBV6-5; D not resolved. This CDR3 has 11 amino acids. Germline CDR1 and CDR2: MNHEY and SVGAGI. V was pared by 4 bases and J by 7 bases, with 4 bases between. The CDR3, as DNA: TGTGCCAGCAGTTCAGGTGAAAAACTGTTTTTT. It codes for CASSSGEKLFF.

The V call is TRBV4-2, the J call TRBJ2-2, with D hard to call. The germline V gene encodes CDR1 LGHNA and CDR2 YNFKEQ. Trimming shortened V by 4 bases and J by 8 bases, and 17 bases separated the two germline ends. This CDR3 comprises 15 residues. CDR3 sequence: CASSPLAGNLGELFF. The CDR3 bases are TGTGCCAGCAGCCCCCTGGCAGGCAACCTAGGGGAGCTGTTTTTT.

V usage is TRBV14 and J usage is TRBJ2-1, with TRBD1 identical over 11 bases. The ends lost 4 bases at V and 6 bases at J; junction bases unmatched: 11. Germline-derived CDR1 and CDR2 are SGHDN and FVKESK. The CDR3 is 17 residues long. The CDR3: CASSPLDRGRVVNEQFF. The CDR3 DNA follows: TGTGCCAGCAGCCCCTTGGACAGGGGGCGGGTCGTCAATGAGCAGTTCTTC.

This chain links TRBV5-4 with TRBJ2-3, with TRBD2 matching 7 bases. Germline-derived CDR1 and CDR2 are SGHNT and YYREEE (reference sequence). The V and J ends lost 2 bases and 4 bases, in that order; junction bases with no gene match: 1. The CDR3 extends over 13 amino acids. The CDR3 DNA reads as TGTGCCAGCAGCTTAGCGGGGTCAGATACGCAGTATTTT. Protein product: CASSLAGSDTQYF.

V and J are TRBV6-5 and TRBJ2-5; possible D gene TRBD1, 5 bases. Germline CDR1 is MNHEY and CDR2 is SVGAGI. CDR3 size: 14 residues. The V end lost 4 bases, the J end lost 5 bases, and 14 bases lay between the germline ends. CDR3 loop: CASSWGRLAETQYF. The CDR3, as DNA: TGTGCCAGCAGTTGGGGCCGGCTCGCCGAGACCCAGTACTTC.

This rearrangement joins TRBV5-4 to TRBJ1-6; D remains unclear. Trimming removed 1 base at V and 6 bases at J, with 8 bases between. The CDR3 has 14 residues. The germline CDR1 and CDR2 sequences are SGHNT and YYREEE (reference sequence). DNA for the CDR3: TGTGCCAGCAGCTTGAAGGGAGGTAATTCACCCCTCCACTTT. Translating gives CASSLKGGNSPLHF.

V gene TRBV6-6 combines with J gene TRBJ2-2; the D gene is possibly TRBD1 (6 bases). The length of the CDR3 is 16 residues. CDR1 and CDR2 (germline): MNHNY, SVGAGI (reference sequence). The V end lost 1 base, the J end lost 1 base, and 10 bases lay between the germline ends. The CDR3 here is CASSYLGHQNTGELFF. The CDR3 nucleotides are TGTGCCAGCAGTTACTTGGGACATCAGAACACCGGGGAGCTGTTTTTT.

This chain connects TRBV5-5 to TRBJ1-1; D uncertain. In germline, CDR1 is SGHKS, CDR2 YYEKEE (reference sequence). This CDR3 has 12 residues. V was shortened by 2 bases and J by 5 bases, with 7 bases between the two germline ends. Written as DNA, the CDR3 is TGTGCCAGCAGCTTCGGAGGTACTGAAGCTTTCTTT. Translating gives CASSFGGTEAFF.

This chain uses TRBV19 with TRBJ1-5, with TRBD1 as a possible D gene (6 bases). Germline V gene lookup returns CDR1 LNHDA and CDR2 SQIVND (reference sequence). The CDR3 has 15 amino acids. V was clipped by 6 bases and J by 4 bases, with 16 bases between them. The CDR3 loop is CASSPDRSLNQPQHF. Here the CDR3 DNA reads TGTGCCAGTAGCCCGGACAGATCCCTTAATCAGCCCCAGCATTTT.

The chain employs TRBV30 and TRBJ2-2; 10 bases align to TRBD2. Germline trimming cut 0 bases from V and 4 bases from J; bases unmatched to any gene: 8. CDR3 length equals 17 residues. From germline, CDR1 is GTSNPN and CDR2 SVGIG (reference sequence). The CDR3 region has the DNA TGTGCCTGGAGTGTAACACGTAGCGGGGGGATCACCGGGGAGCTGTTTTTT. It is translated as CAWSVTRSGGITGELFF.

The V and J genes are TRBV6-4 and TRBJ1-2; a weak D match, TRBD1 (6 bases). Germline CDR1 is MRHNA and CDR2 is SNTAGT. The CDR3 length is 13 residues. The germline V and J ends were trimmed by 7 bases and 6 bases, with 15 bases remaining between them. For the CDR3, the DNA is TGTGCCAGCACCCGGGACATCCCTAATGGCTACACCTTC. It codes for CASTRDIPNGYTF.

J is TRBJ1-6 and V is TRBV5-1, with D possibly TRBD1 on 6 matching bases. CDR1 and CDR2 from the germline V gene are SGHRS and YFSETQ. Trimming removed 2 bases at V and 2 bases at J, with 17 bases between. The CDR3 extends over 18 amino acids. The CDR3 spells CASSFSGGRVPYNSPLHF. The CDR3, as DNA: TGCGCCAGCAGCTTTTCGGGGGGCAGGGTACCCTATAATTCACCCCTCCACTTT.

The chain uses TRBV21-1 and TRBJ1-6; the table's D call, TRBD1, was not checked against the DNA. TRBV21-1 is tagged as a pseudogene. This CDR3 comprises 17 residues. For the CDR3, the DNA is TGTGCCAGCGGTGGACAGGGGCTAAGCTCCTATAATTCACCCCTCCACTTT. Its protein product is CASGGQGLSSYNSPLHF.

The genes are TRBV5-1 and TRBJ2-5, with 9 bases matching TRBD2. This CDR3 contains 16 residues. Germline CDR1 SGHRS, CDR2 YFSETQ. With V trimmed by 5 bases and J by 5 bases, 13 bases remained unmatched. The CDR3, as DNA: TGCGCCAGCAGTCGTAGCGGGGGTGTGAATTGGGAGACCCAGTACTTC. It codes for CASSRSGGVNWETQYF.

The chain couples TRBV25-1 to TRBJ2-7, with a weak D call TRBD2 (6 bases). The V and J ends lost 5 bases and 3 bases respectively, with 14 bases between them. The CDR3 contains 14 residues. Germline V gene sequence: CDR1 MGHDK, CDR2 SYGVNS. The CDR3 DNA sequence: TGTGCCAGCAGTCCCCGGGACTGGTTCTACGAGCAGTACTTC. This encodes CASSPRDWFYEQYF.

The V and J genes are TRBV5-1 and TRBJ2-2, with 10 bases matching TRBD1. This CDR3 is built from 16 residues. Germline CDR1 is SGHRS and CDR2 is YFSETQ. V lost 5 bases and J lost 3; bases outside the gene matches: 7. In DNA form, the CDR3 reads TGCGCCAGCAGTCGCAAGACAGGGGGCGACACCGGGGAGCTGTTTTTT. Its protein product is CASSRKTGGDTGELFF. Together with reference TRBV5-1 and TRBJ2-2, the CDR3 gives the full variable domain: KAGVTQTPRYLIKTRGQQVTLSCSPISGHRSVSWYQQTPGQGLQFLFEYFSETQRNKGNFPGRFSGRQFSNSRSEMNVSTLELGDSALYLCASSRKTGGDTGELFFGEGSRLTVL.

This rearrangement joins TRBV2 to TRBJ2-7, with 8 bases aligning to TRBD2. Germline CDR1 is SNHLY and CDR2 is FYNNEI. This CDR3 region has 14 residues. Unmatched junction bases numbered 6, after V lost 8 bases and J lost 0 bases. DNA for the CDR3: TGTGCCAGCTCCCGGGGGGGCATCTCCTACGAGCAGTACTTC. It yields the protein CASSRGGISYEQYF.

In this sample, this clone turned up once. The chain employs TRBV4-3 and TRBJ2-5; 11 nucleotides match TRBD2. This CDR3 is 17 amino acids long. The V gene's germline CDR1 is LGHNA and CDR2 YSLEER. V trimming: 0 bases; J trimming: 5 bases; junction bases outside the gene matches: 8. CDR3 bases: TGCGCCAGCAGCCAAGATGTAGCGGGGGGGCTGGCCGAGACCCAGTACTTC. Translating gives CASSQDVAGGLAETQYF.